One and the same sample provided the 27 T cell receptor beta chains below, sequenced in a study of blood T cells in healthy people across ages (dated by TCRdb to the mid-2010s). The library was built by means of 5' RACE. The sequencer was an Illumina HiSeq 2500. A second PCR of roughly 7 to 11 cycles was run with a J-beta primer mix and a sample-barcoded 5' primer. The raw public data were reprocessed by TCRdb itself: fastp quality trimming at Q25, MiXCR clonotype calling, in-frame beta chains only. Entries are consolidated by CDR3 protein sequence, retaining the most common genes and DNA. In this sample the table shows approximately 1.5 million distinct CDR3 sequences, 30% to 40% of which occur a single time. Roughly 12% of the sample rests with the top ten. The source material was blood. These receptors originate from a woman aged 25 to 45 in good health.

Notes on this clonotype: A read error is possible here, since a much larger clone lies one base away. CDR3 bases: TGCAGCGTTGCGTCCGCAGATACGCGGTATTTT. Its translation: CSVASADTRYF. The genes are TRBV29-1 and TRBJ2-3; D unresolved. The germline V gene encodes CDR1 SQVTM and CDR2 ANQGSEA. This CDR3 has 11 residues.

This clonotype came up a few times. The genes are TRBV29-1 and TRBJ2-7, with D tentatively TRBD2 (6 bases). Deletions cut 7 bases from V and 0 bases from J, with 19 bases between. The CDR3 has 15 amino acids. CDR1 is SQVTM, CDR2 ANQGSEA, per germline. CDR3 coding DNA: TGCAGCGGCCAGGGAGTGGGGAGGAGCTCCTACGAGCAGTACTTC. It yields the protein CSGQGVGRSSYEQYF.

The chain recombines TRBV9 with TRBJ2-5; D is undetermined. The DNA end favors TRBJ2-7, so the J call may be wrong. Germline V gene data show CDR1 as SGDLS and CDR2 as YYNGEE. The CDR3 consists of 14 residues. Written as DNA, the CDR3 is TGTGCCAGCAGCGCGGGCCTAAACGGGTACGAGCAGTACTTC. This encodes CASSAGLNGYEQYF.

The chain combines TRBV27 with TRBJ1-4, with D hard to call. Trimming removed 2 bases at V and 8 bases at J, with 9 bases between. Germline V gives CDR1 MNHEY, CDR2 SMNVEV (reference sequence). The CDR3 extends over 13 amino acids. The CDR3 region is CASSLRFREKLFF. The CDR3 nucleotides are TGTGCCAGCAGTTTACGGTTCCGCGAAAAACTGTTTTTT.

The rearrangement joins TRBV29-1 to TRBJ1-4, with 7 bases matching TRBD1. This CDR3 comprises 13 residues. J lost 8 bases, V lost 6 bases, and 9 bases had no gene match. Per germline, CDR1 SQVTM and CDR2 ANQGSEA. DNA for the CDR3: TGCAGCGTGCCCGACAGGGAGAGGGAAAAACTGTTTTTT. Protein: CSVPDREREKLFF.

The sample holds a few counts of this clonotype. The genes are TRBV20-1 and TRBJ2-1; the D gene is possibly TRBD2 (5 bases). In germline, CDR1 is DFQATT, CDR2 SNEGSKA (reference sequence). With 0 bases removed from V and 1 base from J, the gap between germline ends came to 10 bases. The CDR3 is 15 amino acids. The CDR3 DNA follows: TGCAGTGCTAGAGATTCAAGGACTTCCTACAATGAGCAGTTCTTC. Protein product: CSARDSRTSYNEQFF.

This sequence joins TRBV7-9 and TRBJ1-5, with D possibly TRBD1 on 5 matching bases. This CDR3 is 16 amino acids long. Germline assignment: CDR1 SEHNR and CDR2 FQNEAQ (reference sequence). V lost 5 bases to trimming and J lost 0 bases, with 14 bases between them. CDR3 DNA sequence: TGTGCCAGCAGCCGTGGAGGGGTGGGTAGCAATCAGCCCCAGCATTTT. Its translation is CASSRGGVGSNQPQHF.

V and J are TRBV20-1 and TRBJ2-3; D is possibly TRBD2 (6 bases). From germline, CDR1 is DFQATT and CDR2 SNEGSKA (reference sequence). The CDR3 is 12 residues long. Trimming shortened V by 6 bases and J by 5 bases, and 12 bases separated the two germline ends. In DNA form, the CDR3 reads TGCAGTGCCCCCCGGGGGATAGATACGCAGTATTTT. Its translation is CSAPRGIDTQYF.

This clonotype was detected a few times. CDR3: CASTGVAEREGEETQYF. In DNA, the CDR3 is TGTGCCAGCACGGGGGTCGCGGAGCGGGAGGGTGAAGAGACCCAGTACTTC. The J gene is TRBJ2-5, the V gene TRBV3-1; 10 nucleotides agree with TRBD2. With V trimmed by 7 bases and J by 3 bases, 14 bases remained unmatched. CDR3 length: 17 amino acids. The V gene's germline CDR1 is LGHDT and CDR2 YNNKEL (reference sequence).

The genes are TRBV4-1 and TRBJ2-5; no definite D call. Trimming removed 2 bases from V and 5 bases from J, with 18 bases in between. The V gene's germline CDR1 is MGHRA and CDR2 YSYEKL. There are 16 residues in the CDR3. CDR3 region: CASSQLTGFLGETQYF. The CDR3 bases are TGCGCCAGCAGCCAACTCACGGGCTTCCTAGGGGAGACCCAGTACTTC.

The V call is TRBV30, the J call TRBJ2-1, with 8 positions matching TRBD2. Germline CDR1 is GTSNPN and CDR2 is SVGIG (reference sequence). The CDR3 has 14 amino acids. J lost 4 bases, V lost 3 bases, and 5 bases had no gene match. Written as DNA, the CDR3 is TGTGCCTGGAGATTGAGCGGGAGTTACAATGAGCAGTTCTTC. This sequence encodes CAWRLSGSYNEQFF.

In this sample, this clonotype turned up a few times. The CDR3 sequence is CAWSVNRDNEQFF. The CDR3 region has the DNA TGTGCCTGGAGTGTAAACAGGGACAATGAGCAGTTCTTC. The V call is TRBV30, the J call TRBJ2-1, with a tentative D call TRBD1 (6 bases). CDR1 and CDR2 from the germline V gene are GTSNPN and SVGIG (reference sequence). The CDR3 extends over 13 amino acids. V was cut by 0 bases and J by 5 bases, with 8 bases left in between.

V and J are TRBV3-1 and TRBJ2-1; D unresolved. The germline gives CDR1 LGHDT, CDR2 YNNKEL (reference sequence). The V end lost 3 bases, the J end lost 10 bases, and 13 bases lay between the germline ends. The CDR3 is made up of 13 amino acids. The CDR3 sequence is CASSQIVGSEQFF. The CDR3 DNA follows: TGTGCCAGCAGCCAGATAGTGGGTTCCGAGCAGTTCTTC.

This chain uses TRBV7-2 with TRBJ1-4; 7 bases map to TRBD1. Germline loops: CDR1 SGHTA, CDR2 FQGNSA. CDR3 length equals 13 residues. Trimming took 8 bases from V and 8 from J; bases not matched to a gene: 8. The CDR3 DNA reads TGTGCCAGCGCTACAGGGGCGGAGGAAAAACTGTTTTTT. It encodes CASATGAEEKLFF.

This clonotype was counted ten times or more. The V gene is TRBV12-3 or TRBV12-4, the J gene TRBJ2-3, with D unclear. V was shortened by 6 bases and J by 7 bases, with 26 bases between the two germline ends. The CDR3 totals 17 residues. CDR3 nucleotide sequence: TGTGCCAGCAGCTATCCCCCGGGTGGAGCAGACTCGAATACGCAGTATTTT. It specifies CASSYPPGGADSNTQYF.

This clonotype has just one count. The chain combines TRBV20-1 with TRBJ1-6; D gene uncertain. Trimming cost V 2 bases and J 0 bases, with 11 bases left between them. The germline CDR1 and CDR2 sequences are DFQATT and SNEGSKA (reference sequence). CDR3 length equals 16 residues. The CDR3 loop reads CSARKDGSSYNSPLHF. DNA of the CDR3: TGCAGTGCTAGAAAGGATGGGAGCTCCTATAATTCACCCCTCCACTTT.

As regards this clonotype: The junction shows a germline mismatch at one end, possibly a read error. CDR3 coding DNA: TGCAGCGTGGAAGGGGACAGGGACTACAATGAGCAGTTCTTC. Protein: CSVEGDRDYNEQFF. J is TRBJ2-1 and V is TRBV29-1; 9 nucleotides agree with TRBD1. Germline-derived CDR1 and CDR2 are SQVTM and ANQGSEA. There are 14 residues in the CDR3.

A few counts support this clonotype. The gene calls are TRBV5-1 and TRBJ1-4, with D possibly TRBD1 on 5 matching bases. V dropped 4 bases and J dropped 6 bases, with 13 bases sitting between them. Germline V CDR1 and CDR2: SGHRS, YFSETQ. This CDR3 has 14 amino acids. The CDR3 region is CASSPERGDEKLFF. The CDR3 nucleotides are TGCGCCAGCAGCCCTGAGAGGGGTGATGAAAAACTGTTTTTT.

This clonotype has more than one count but fewer than ten. The chain joins TRBV28 to TRBJ1-5; D might be TRBD1 (5 bases). Between the trimmed V and J ends, which lost 4 bases and 0 bases, there was a span of 13 bases. Germline loops: CDR1 MDHEN, CDR2 SYDVKM. CDR3 size: 16 residues. The DNA of the CDR3 is TGTGCCAGCAGTTCCGTAGGCAGGGATAGCAATCAGCCCCAGCATTTT. This encodes CASSSVGRDSNQPQHF.

This chain links TRBV6-6 with TRBJ2-3, with a possible D match to TRBD2 (6 bases). The CDR3 is 16 amino acids. Between the trimmed V and J ends, which lost 2 bases and 3 bases, there was a span of 15 bases. CDR1 MNHNY and CDR2 SVGAGI come from the germline V gene (reference sequence). The CDR3 region is CASSYGGVGRTDTQYF. As DNA, the CDR3 is TGTGCCAGCAGTTACGGCGGGGTAGGACGGACAGATACGCAGTATTTT.

The V gene is TRBV12-3 or TRBV12-4, the J gene TRBJ2-2, with TRBD2 matching over 12 bases. After removal of 5 bases from V and 3 bases from J, the junction contained 1 base not matched to a gene. This CDR3 spans 15 amino acids. CDR3 region: CASSPSGGDTGELFF. CDR3 nucleotide sequence: TGTGCCAGCAGTCCTAGCGGGGGGGACACCGGGGAGCTGTTTTTT.

This clonotype has a handful of counts. J is TRBJ2-7 and V is TRBV4-1; the match to TRBD1 covers 10 bases. The V gene's germline CDR1 is MGHRA and CDR2 YSYEKL. V trimming: 3 bases; J trimming: 0 bases; junction bases outside the gene matches: 5. This CDR3 has 16 residues. CDR3: CASSQQGQGSSYEQYF. The CDR3 bases are TGCGCCAGCAGCCAGCAGGGACAGGGGAGCTCCTACGAGCAGTACTTC.

In its sample, this clonotype was seen many times. The DNA for the CDR3 is TGTGCCAGCAGCCAAGATCCGCAAAACACTGAAGCTTTCTTT. Its translation: CASSQDPQNTEAFF. J is TRBJ1-1 and V is TRBV4-2; D not certain. CDR1 and CDR2 (germline): LGHNA, YNFKEQ. The CDR3 is 14 amino acids. V lost 0 bases and J 2 bases, leaving 7 bases between the germline ends.

This clonotype was detected only a few times. This sequence joins TRBV6-2 or TRBV6-3 and TRBJ2-1; D remains ambiguous. This CDR3 spans 16 amino acids. CDR1 and CDR2 (germline): MNHEY, SVGEGT. V dropped 0 bases and J dropped 2 bases, with 11 bases sitting between them. CDR3 DNA: TGTGCCAGCAGTTACTCTTCCGACCACCCCTACAATGAGCAGTTCTTC. Translated: CASSYSSDHPYNEQFF.

The chain links TRBV18 to TRBJ1-1, with TRBD1 identical over 9 bases. The germline gives CDR1 KGHSH, CDR2 LQKENI. Trimming cost V 0 bases and J 10 bases; bases outside gene matches: 9. This CDR3 has 15 residues. The CDR3 DNA reads TGTGCCAGCTCACCACCGGGACAGGGATCTTTAGGAGCTTTCTTT. It is translated as CASSPPGQGSLGAFF.

The chain recombines TRBV4-1 with TRBJ2-6; D is undetermined. The V gene's germline CDR1 is MGHRA and CDR2 YSYEKL. V was pared by 1 base and J by 0 bases, with 7 bases between. The CDR3 has 16 amino acids. CDR3 in DNA: TGCGCCAGCAGCCAAGGGTCGAGCTCTGGGGCCAACGTCCTGACTTTC. Protein sequence: CASSQGSSSGANVLTF.

The V call is TRBV28, the J call TRBJ1-2; no firm D call. V dropped 7 bases and J dropped 3 bases, with 21 bases sitting between them. This CDR3 contains 16 residues. Germline V gives CDR1 MDHEN, CDR2 SYDVKM. Here the CDR3 DNA reads TGTGCCAGCACCCAAAAGATGGAGGGAGATTACTATGGCTACACCTTC. Protein sequence: CASTQKMEGDYYGYTF.